This TCR beta chain was found in a study of blood T cell repertoires in COVID-19. Study details: Acute and convalescent COVID-19 specimens originated in the United States, Italy and Spain. The cDNA or gDNA used as material had been derived from T cells, B-cell-depleted T cells, or PBMCs.

In the source study's methods: Amplification from reference gene primers served as the basis for estimated nucleated cell counts. Here immunoSEQ multiplex PCR was the method, and the copy in TCRdb shows in-frame clones only, minus some. The DNA gave D and trimming, while V, J and clone size come from that table. The sample has roughly 250,000 clones, almost 85% seen once. The trim removed 4 bases at V and 4 bases at J, leaving 10 bases unmatched. The CDR3 length is 16 residues. Germline V gene lookup returns CDR1 LGHNA and CDR2 YSLEER. This sequence originates from a woman aged 80 or over with acute or convalescent COVID-19. Sequenced: peripheral blood. This chain links TRBV4-3 with TRBJ1-2; 9 nucleotides match TRBD1. Here the CDR3 reads CASSLRTGVLSYGYTF. The DNA of the CDR3 is TGCGCCAGCAGCCTTCGGACAGGGGTATTGTCCTATGGCTACACCTTC.